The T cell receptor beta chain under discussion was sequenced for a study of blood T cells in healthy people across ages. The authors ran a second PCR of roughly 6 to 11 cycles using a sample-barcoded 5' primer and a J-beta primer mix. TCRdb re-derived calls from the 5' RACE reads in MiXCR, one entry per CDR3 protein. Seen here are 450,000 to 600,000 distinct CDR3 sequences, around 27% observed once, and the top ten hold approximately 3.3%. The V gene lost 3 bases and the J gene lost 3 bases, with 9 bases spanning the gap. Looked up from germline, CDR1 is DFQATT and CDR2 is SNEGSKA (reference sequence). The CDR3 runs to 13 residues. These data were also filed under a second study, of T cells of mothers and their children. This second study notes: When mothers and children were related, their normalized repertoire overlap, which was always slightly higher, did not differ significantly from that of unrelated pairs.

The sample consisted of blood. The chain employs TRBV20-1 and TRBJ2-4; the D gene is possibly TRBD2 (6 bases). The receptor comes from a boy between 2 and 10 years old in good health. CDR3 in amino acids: CSARRGGKNIQYF. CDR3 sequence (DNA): TGCAGTGCTAGGCGGGGTGGCAAAAACATTCAGTACTTC.